Listed here are 21 T cell receptor beta chains from one sample, sequenced in a study of T cells after yellow fever vaccination. TCRdb analysed the 5' RACE reads with MiXCR anew, one entry per CDR3 protein. The repertoire holds some 110,000 distinct CDR3 sequences, around 7.2% seen once, with over 2.5% in the top ten. Here the sequenced sample was CD4+ T cells sorted from PBMCs, taken about 41 days after the first yellow fever vaccination. The source of these receptors is a man younger than 30 who received the YFV17D yellow fever vaccine.

In this sample, this clonotype turned up many times. The chain joins TRBV6-5 to TRBJ2-1; D perhaps matches TRBD2 (5 bases). Trimming removed 2 bases at V and 6 bases at J, with 8 bases between. The CDR3 extends over 13 amino acids. The germline CDR1 and CDR2 sequences are MNHEY and SVGAGI. CDR3 in amino acids: CASSYGRPNEQFF. The CDR3 DNA is TGTGCCAGCAGTTACGGGAGACCCAATGAGCAGTTCTTC.

This clonotype was detected ten times or more. The gene calls are TRBV7-6 and TRBJ2-1; D gene unclear. Per the germline V gene, CDR1 is SGHVS and CDR2 is FNYEAQ. CDR3 length equals 12 residues. The V end was cut by 6 bases, the J end by 12 bases, with 15 bases between. DNA of the CDR3: TGTGCCAGCAGTCATCCCTCGGGTGGGCAGTTCTTC. Amino acids: CASSHPSGGQFF.

This clonotype was recorded a few times. The chain employs TRBV7-2 and TRBJ1-1, with D possibly being TRBD1 (5 bases). CDR3 length: 15 residues. Trimming pared 5 bases from V and 3 bases from J, leaving 16 bases between. CDR1 and CDR2 (germline): SGHTA, FQGNSA. The CDR3 loop is CASSESRVSYTEAFF. The DNA of the CDR3 is TGTGCCAGCAGCGAGAGCAGGGTGTCGTACACTGAAGCTTTCTTT.

As regards this clonotype: A read error may produce the germline difference seen at one junction end. The rearrangement links TRBV9 to TRBJ1-3, with D possibly being TRBD1 (5 bases). Germline CDR1 is SGDLS and CDR2 is YYNGEE. CDR3 length: 16 amino acids. Written as DNA, the CDR3 is TGTGGCAGCAGCAATAATCCGGGACTGGGGGGAAACACCATATATTTT. Protein sequence: CGSSNNPGLGGNTIYF.

This clonotype was seen ten or more times. This chain links TRBV3-1 with TRBJ2-1; tentatively, D is TRBD2 (5 bases). There are 16 residues in the CDR3. CDR1 and CDR2 from the germline V gene are LGHDT and YNNKEL (reference sequence). Trimming pared 3 bases from V and 0 bases from J, leaving 12 bases between. CDR3 bases: TGTGCCAGCAGCCACCGGACTGCGAACTCCTACAATGAGCAGTTCTTC. Its protein product is CASSHRTANSYNEQFF.

There are many counts of this clonotype. J is TRBJ2-5 and V is TRBV4-2; D is undetermined. The V end lost 0 bases, the J end lost 5 bases, and 13 bases lay between the germline ends. Germline V gene lookup returns CDR1 LGHNA and CDR2 YNFKEQ. This CDR3 region has 15 residues. CDR3 region: CASSQDEADGETQYF. The CDR3 DNA reads as TGTGCCAGCAGCCAAGATGAGGCGGACGGGGAGACCCAGTACTTC.

The rearrangement links TRBV5-4 to TRBJ2-5; D is ambiguous. This CDR3 contains 15 residues. V dropped 1 base and J dropped 7 bases, with 17 bases sitting between them. Germline assignment: CDR1 SGHNT and CDR2 YYREEE (reference sequence). CDR3 residues: CASSLTETSVATQYF. The CDR3 region has the DNA TGTGCCAGCAGCTTGACGGAGACTTCCGTCGCGACCCAGTACTTC.

This clonotype has a count of ten or more. The chain has TRBV5-1 and TRBJ2-7, with 8 positions matching TRBD2. The CDR3 is 18 amino acids. With V trimmed by 4 bases and J by 3 bases, 18 bases remained unmatched. Per germline, CDR1 SGHRS and CDR2 YFSETQ. The CDR3 is CASSRSGTVLAGGYEQYF. CDR3 sequence (DNA): TGCGCCAGCAGCCGATCGGGGACGGTCCTTGCGGGGGGCTACGAGCAGTACTTC. Using reference TRBV5-1 and TRBJ2-7 for the parts outside the CDR3, the full variable domain is KAGVTQTPRYLIKTRGQQVTLSCSPISGHRSVSWYQQTPGQGLQFLFEYFSETQRNKGNFPGRFSGRQFSNSRSEMNVSTLELGDSALYLCASSRSGTVLAGGYEQYFGPGTRLTVT.

In its sample, this clonotype was seen a few times. This chain links TRBV5-5 with TRBJ2-6; D is possibly TRBD2 (5 bases). The germline V and J ends were trimmed by 3 bases and 0 bases, with 13 bases remaining between them. Germline V gene lookup returns CDR1 SGHKS and CDR2 YYEKEE (reference sequence). This CDR3 region has 17 residues. In nucleotides, the CDR3 is TGTGCCAGCAGCTGGGCGGGCTTTAGCTCTGGGGCCAACGTCCTGACTTTC. Residues: CASSWAGFSSGANVLTF.

This clonotype has a count of ten or more. V gene TRBV24-1 combines with J gene TRBJ2-7; D is unresolved. The CDR3 spans 17 residues. Germline V CDR1 and CDR2: KGHDR, SFDVKD. V was trimmed by 1 base and J by 0 bases, leaving 15 bases between them. DNA for the CDR3: TGTGCCACCAGTGATTTTGAACGGAATCCTATCTCCTACGAGCAGTACGTC. This gives the protein CATSDFERNPISYEQYV.

The sample holds many counts of this clonotype. This chain links TRBV28 with TRBJ2-3, with D unresolved. V was shortened by 6 bases and J by 0 bases, with 7 bases between the two germline ends. The CDR3 extends over 13 amino acids. In germline, CDR1 is MDHEN, CDR2 SYDVKM. The CDR3 DNA reads as TGTGCCAGCAGCCTCCCCAGCACAGATACGCAGTATTTT. It codes for CASSLPSTDTQYF.

Concerning this clonotype: With a much larger clone just one base away, this may be a read error. J is TRBJ2-5 and V is TRBV7-2; no firm D call. There are 14 residues in the CDR3. The germline V gene has CDR1 SGHTA and CDR2 FQGNSA. Deletions cut 4 bases from V and 0 bases from J, with 9 bases between. CDR3 sequence: CASSYATYQETQYF. The CDR3 bases are TGTGCCAGCAGCTACGCGACCTACCAAGAGACCCAGTACTTC.

The chain couples TRBV20-1 to TRBJ1-1, with 7 bases that match TRBD1. CDR1 and CDR2 (germline): DFQATT, SNEGSKA (reference sequence). Unmatched junction bases numbered 4, after V lost 0 bases and J lost 9 bases. The CDR3 has 12 amino acids. The CDR3 sequence is CSARDRDRKAFF. In DNA form, the CDR3 reads TGCAGTGCTAGAGATCGGGACAGAAAAGCTTTCTTT.

This clonotype occurred many times. The V and J genes are TRBV18 and TRBJ1-4; TRBD1 matches 8 bases. The CDR3 has 14 amino acids. Germline V gives CDR1 KGHSH, CDR2 LQKENI. Trimming cost V 4 bases and J 8 bases; bases outside gene matches: 6. The CDR3 is CASSLDRDGEKLFF. The CDR3 region has the DNA TGTGCCAGCTCACTGGACAGGGATGGAGAAAAACTGTTTTTT. The full variable domain, its missing parts supplied by reference TRBV18 and TRBJ1-4, is NAGVMQNPRHLVRRRGQEARLRCSPMKGHSHVYWYRQLPEEGLKFMVYLQKENIIDESGMPKERFSAEFPKEGPSILRIQQVVRGDSAAYFCASSLDRDGEKLFFGSGTQLSVL.

This clonotype was counted a few times. The gene calls are TRBV11-2 and TRBJ1-2; TRBD1 matches 8 bases. The CDR3 contains 14 residues. J was trimmed by 5 bases and V by 2 bases; bases with no gene match: 4. The germline V gene has CDR1 SGHAT and CDR2 FQNNGV. CDR3 loop: CASSLRGTGYGYTF. The CDR3 DNA reads TGTGCCAGCAGCTTACGAGGGACAGGATATGGCTACACCTTC.

This clonotype appeared many times. This chain connects TRBV4-3 to TRBJ1-4; D is ambiguous. The germline CDR1 and CDR2 sequences are LGHNA and YSLEER. V lost 1 base and J lost 4, with 10 bases in between. CDR3 length: 15 amino acids. The CDR3 DNA sequence: TGCGCCAGCAGCCAAGTGGCGGGATTTAATGAAAAACTGTTTTTT. Protein: CASSQVAGFNEKLFF.

The V gene is TRBV18, the J gene TRBJ1-1; D is uncertain. Germline assignment: CDR1 KGHSH and CDR2 LQKENI. The CDR3 loop spans 14 amino acids. V lost 0 bases to trimming and J lost 2 bases, with 7 bases between them. For the CDR3, the DNA is TGTGCCAGCTCACCACCTAGATCTAACACTGAAGCTTTCTTT. This sequence encodes CASSPPRSNTEAFF.

The V and J genes are TRBV18 and TRBJ2-1; 8 nucleotides align to TRBD2. CDR1 and CDR2 from the germline V gene are KGHSH and LQKENI. The CDR3 has 14 residues. V lost 2 bases to trimming and J lost 10 bases; unmatched junction nucleotides: 7. The CDR3 DNA reads TGTGCCAGCTCACCAGATAATAGCGGGGCCGAGCAGTTCTTC. Its translation is CASSPDNSGAEQFF.

Remarks on this clonotype: A much bigger clone sits one base away, suggesting this may be a read error. J is TRBJ2-1 and V is TRBV10-3; D not certain. The germline V gene has CDR1 ENHRY and CDR2 SYGVKD. Trimming stripped 4 bases from V and 7 bases from J, with 5 bases between. The CDR3 totals 11 residues. The CDR3 reads CAISGKNEQFF. The CDR3 DNA follows: TGTGCCATCAGTGGAAAGAATGAGCAGTTCTTC.

This clonotype was counted at least ten times. V and J are TRBV28 and TRBJ1-5; D possibly corresponds to TRBD1 (6 bases). There are 15 residues in the CDR3. CDR1 and CDR2 from the germline V gene are MDHEN and SYDVKM. V lost 6 bases and J 2 bases, leaving 14 bases between the germline ends. In DNA form, the CDR3 reads TGTGCCAGCAGAATACAGGGACCAGGCAATCAGCCCCAGCATTTT. This translates into CASRIQGPGNQPQHF.

At least ten counts were recorded for this clonotype. One end of the junction fails to match germline, which may point to a read error. The J gene is TRBJ1-6, the V gene TRBV12-3 or TRBV12-4; tentatively, D is TRBD1 (6 bases). There are 13 residues in the CDR3. The CDR3 DNA sequence: TGTGCCAGCCAGGAGGGGGGATATTCATCCCTCCACTTT. Translating gives CASQEGGYSSLHF.